Listed below are T cell receptor beta chains from one sample, sequenced in a study of cytomegalovirus exposure and HLA in healthy donors. Clones were read by immunoSEQ multiplex PCR, and TCRdb kept only the in-frame ones, dropping some. The sample spans roughly 120,000 clones; the ten largest clones claim 3.5% to 4.5%. Sequencing input: PBMCs. These receptors came from a man younger than 40 in good health and CMV-seronegative. Each CDR3 is given with its conserved first and last residue. Each record gives: J gene, D gene, V gene, CDR3 protein, CDR3 DNA. The D gene is left open where the match is weak.

>TRBJ1-2|TRBD1|TRBV27
CASSLGTGRYGYTF
TGTGCCAGCAGTTTGGGGACAGGGCGTTATGGCTACACCTTC
>TRBJ2-7|-|TRBV25-1
CASSPYGTYEQYF
TGTGCCAGCAGCCCCTATGGTACCTACGAGCAGTACTTC
>TRBJ1-4|-|TRBV2
CASLGRDEKLFF
TGTGCCAGCCTCGGGAGGGATGAAAAACTGTTTTTT
>TRBJ1-6|-|TRBV6-4
CASSVEGTIGSPLHF
TGTGCCAGCAGTGTTGAGGGGACAATTGGATCACCCCTCCACTTT
>TRBJ1-1|-|TRBV11-2
CASSPGVVEAFF
TGTGCCAGCAGCCCCGGGGTTGTTGAAGCTTTCTTT
>TRBJ2-7|TRBD1|TRBV6-1
CASTRQGRTYEQYF
TGTGCCAGCACCCGACAGGGGAGGACCTACGAGCAGTACTTC
>TRBJ2-2|TRBD2|TRBV27
CASSWSGMTDYTGELFF
TGTGCCAGCAGTTGGAGCGGGATGACGGACTACACCGGGGAGCTGTTTTTT
>TRBJ2-3|TRBD2|TRBV5-6
CASSFGLGLRDTQYF
TGTGCCAGCAGCTTCGGACTAGGGCTTCGCGATACGCAGTATTTT
>TRBJ1-5|-|TRBV2
CASRSDGTVIFPEHF
TGTGCCAGCAGGTCGGATGGAACAGTAATCTTTCCGGAGCATTTT
>TRBJ2-7|-|TRBV5-5
CASSFGGTGRSYEQYF
TGTGCCAGCAGCTTCGGAGGGACCGGACGTTCCTACGAGCAGTACTTC
>TRBJ2-1|TRBD2|TRBV7-3
CASSSGLADYNEQFF
TGTGCCAGCAGCTCAGGACTAGCGGACTACAATGAGCAGTTCTTC
>TRBJ1-5|-|TRBV30
CAWSLGALSNQPQHF
TGTGCCTGGAGTCTGGGGGCGCTGAGCAATCAGCCCCAGCATTTT
>TRBJ2-3|-|TRBV7-9
CASSLERGGITDTQYF
TGTGCCAGCAGCTTAGAAAGGGGGGGCATCACAGATACGCAGTATTTT
>TRBJ1-3|TRBD1|TRBV10-3
CAISETGGGGNTIYF
TGTGCCATCAGTGAGACAGGGGGCGGTGGAAACACCATATATTTT
>TRBJ1-5|-|TRBV4-1
CASSLGVNQPQHF
TGCGCCAGCAGCCTGGGCGTCAATCAGCCCCAGCATTTT
>TRBJ2-3|-|TRBV7-9
CASSRSGSTDTQYF
TGTGCCAGCAGCCGTAGCGGAAGCACAGATACGCAGTATTTT
>TRBJ1-1|-|TRBV28
CASSSPGRDGMNTEAFF
TGTGCCAGCAGTTCACCGGGCCGAGACGGGATGAACACTGAAGCTTTCTTT
>TRBJ1-1|-|TRBV13
CASSLQGSSTEAFF
TGTGCCAGCAGCCTTCAGGGGAGTAGCACTGAAGCTTTCTTT
>TRBJ1-3|TRBD1|TRBV2
CASSRQGPSSGNTIYF
TGTGCCAGCAGTCGACAGGGGCCTAGCTCTGGAAACACCATATATTTT
>TRBJ1-2|-|TRBV5-4
CASSPHVEGVGYTF
TGTGCCAGCAGCCCCCACGTGGAGGGTGTAGGCTACACCTTC